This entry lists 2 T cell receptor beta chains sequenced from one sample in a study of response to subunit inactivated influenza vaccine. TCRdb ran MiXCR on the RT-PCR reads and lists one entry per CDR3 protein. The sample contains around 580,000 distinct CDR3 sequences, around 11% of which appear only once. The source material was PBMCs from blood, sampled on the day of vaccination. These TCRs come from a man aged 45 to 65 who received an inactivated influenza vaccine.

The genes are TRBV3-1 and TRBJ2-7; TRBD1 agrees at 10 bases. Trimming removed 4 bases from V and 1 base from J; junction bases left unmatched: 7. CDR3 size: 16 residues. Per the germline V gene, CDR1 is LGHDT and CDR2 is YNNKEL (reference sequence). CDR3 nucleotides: TGTGCCAGCAGCCCTTCAGGGACAGGGGCTTCCTACGAGCAGTACTTC. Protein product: CASSPSGTGASYEQYF.

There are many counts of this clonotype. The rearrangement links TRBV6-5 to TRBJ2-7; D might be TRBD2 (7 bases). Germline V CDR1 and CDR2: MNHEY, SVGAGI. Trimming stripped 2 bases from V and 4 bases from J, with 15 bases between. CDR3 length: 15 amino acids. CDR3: CASSYGRGRAYEQYF. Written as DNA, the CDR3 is TGTGCCAGCAGTTACGGTAGGGGGAGGGCTTACGAGCAGTACTTC.